This is a list of T cell receptor beta chains from one sample in a study of control samples from healthy donors and cancer patients. Profiled with immunoSEQ multiplex PCR; TCRdb holds only in-frame clones, not every one. Among roughly 170,000 clones listed, about 90% were seen once. The sample comprised blood. Receptor source: a woman in her 30s in good health. CDR3s include the opening cysteine and the closing phenylalanine or tryptophan. The D gene is left open where the match is weak. The listing skips clone size in some rows; elsewhere it reads once, few, many or a size class.

J gene: TRBJ1-5; clone size: few; D gene: NA; V gene: TRBV5-1; CDR3 DNA: TGCGCCAGCAGCCCAGGGTTGTCAGGGGCTCAGCCCCAGCATTTT; CDR3 protein: CASSPGLSGAQPQHF
J gene: TRBJ1-2; clone size: NA; D gene: TRBD1; V gene: TRBV10-3; CDR3 DNA: TGTGCCATATCCGGGACAGGGGGCGGAGGCTACACCTTC; CDR3 protein: CAISGTGGGGYTF
J gene: TRBJ2-5; clone size: NA; D gene: TRBD1; V gene: TRBV19; CDR3 DNA: TGTGCCAGTAGTATAGATCCACCCGGGACAGGACGAGAGACCCAGTACTTC; CDR3 protein: CASSIDPPGTGRETQYF
J gene: TRBJ2-5; clone size: NA; D gene: NA; V gene: TRBV19; CDR3 DNA: TGTGCCAGTAGTATCCGGCCCGGGATGGAGACCCAGTACTTC; CDR3 protein: CASSIRPGMETQYF
J gene: TRBJ1-2; clone size: NA; D gene: TRBD1; V gene: TRBV24-1; CDR3 DNA: TGTGCCACCAGTGACCCCGGACAGGGTTTATTAGGTGGCTACACCTTC; CDR3 protein: CATSDPGQGLLGGYTF
J gene: TRBJ1-2; clone size: NA; D gene: TRBD1; V gene: TRBV28; CDR3 DNA: TGTGCCAGCAGGCTACTAGGCGCGACAGGGGGTCTAAGCTACACCTTC; CDR3 protein: CASRLLGATGGLSYTF
J gene: TRBJ2-1; clone size: NA; D gene: TRBD2; V gene: TRBV28; CDR3 DNA: TGTGCCAGCAGTCCCCCCGGGACTAGCGCGTTCTTC; CDR3 protein: CASSPPGTSAFF
J gene: TRBJ1-1; clone size: NA; D gene: TRBD1; V gene: TRBV5-1; CDR3 DNA: TGCGCCAGCAGCTTGGCAGGGGGGGCCACTGAAGCTTTCTTT; CDR3 protein: CASSLAGGATEAFF
J gene: TRBJ1-1; clone size: NA; D gene: NA; V gene: TRBV5-5; CDR3 DNA: TGTGCCAGCTATAAGCGGGCCCTGGGGTTGAACACTGAAGCTTTCTTT; CDR3 protein: CASYKRALGLNTEAFF
J gene: TRBJ2-2; clone size: NA; D gene: NA; V gene: TRBV9; CDR3 DNA: TGTGCCAGCAGCGTAAGTCCCAGGGGGGAGACCGGGGAGCTGTTTTTT; CDR3 protein: CASSVSPRGETGELFF
J gene: TRBJ1-6; clone size: NA; D gene: NA; V gene: TRBV3-1/TRBV3-2; CDR3 DNA: TGTGCCAGCAGCCAAGAAACGAGCTCCTATAATTCACCCCTCCACTTT; CDR3 protein: CASSQETSSYNSPLHF
J gene: TRBJ1-3; clone size: NA; D gene: NA; V gene: TRBV30; CDR3 DNA: TGTGCCTGGAGTGTGAGCCAGACTCGGTACACCATATATTTT; CDR3 protein: CAWSVSQTRYTIYF
J gene: TRBJ2-4; clone size: NA; D gene: TRBD2; V gene: TRBV11-2; CDR3 DNA: TGTGCCAGCAGCGGACTAGCGGGAGGCCCTAAAAACATTCAGTACTTC; CDR3 protein: CASSGLAGGPKNIQYF
J gene: TRBJ1-6; clone size: NA; D gene: NA; V gene: TRBV7-2; CDR3 DNA: TGTGCCACCTGTCCCGCTCCGAGGAGTTCACCCCTCCACTTT; CDR3 protein: CATCPAPRSSPLHF
J gene: TRBJ2-5; clone size: few; D gene: NA; V gene: TRBV6-5; CDR3 DNA: TGTGCCAGCAGCCGTGACAGGAGCCAAGAGACCCAGTACTTC; CDR3 protein: CASSRDRSQETQYF
J gene: TRBJ1-5; clone size: once; D gene: TRBD1; V gene: TRBV19; CDR3 DNA: TGTGCCAGCGCAGACAGGGGTGAGAGCAATCAGCCCCAGCATTTT; CDR3 protein: CASADRGESNQPQHF
J gene: TRBJ2-3; clone size: NA; D gene: TRBD2; V gene: TRBV19; CDR3 DNA: TGTGCCAGTAGTCGCTTCGGGACTAGTGGGGCGCGGGGGTCCACAGATACGCAGTATTTT; CDR3 protein: CASSRFGTSGARGSTDTQYF
J gene: TRBJ1-6; clone size: NA; D gene: TRBD1; V gene: TRBV9; CDR3 DNA: TGTGCCAGCAGCGCGGGACAGGGGGCTTCACCCCTCCACTTT; CDR3 protein: CASSAGQGASPLHF
J gene: TRBJ1-3; clone size: NA; D gene: TRBD1; V gene: TRBV4-2; CDR3 DNA: TGTGCCAGCAGCCAAGGGGGACAGCGTCCCACTGGAAACACCATATATTTT; CDR3 protein: CASSQGGQRPTGNTIYF
J gene: TRBJ1-2; clone size: NA; D gene: NA; V gene: TRBV6-5; CDR3 DNA: TGTGCCAGCAGTTACTCACGAGGCGACTATGGCTACACCTTC; CDR3 protein: CASSYSRGDYGYTF
J gene: TRBJ1-5; clone size: NA; D gene: NA; V gene: TRBV5-1; CDR3 DNA: TGCGCCAGCAGCTTGACCGGGGGGAGCAATCAGCCCCAGCATTTT; CDR3 protein: CASSLTGGSNQPQHF
J gene: TRBJ2-7; clone size: NA; D gene: TRBD2; V gene: TRBV7-9; CDR3 DNA: TGTGCCAGCAGCTTAGCATGGACTAGCGACTACGAGCAGTACTTC; CDR3 protein: CASSLAWTSDYEQYF
J gene: TRBJ1-1; clone size: NA; D gene: NA; V gene: TRBV12-3/TRBV12-4; CDR3 DNA: TGTGCCAGCACCCCGACTACAGGGAGAGAAGCTTTCTTT; CDR3 protein: CASTPTTGREAFF
J gene: TRBJ2-1; clone size: NA; D gene: NA; V gene: TRBV7-2; CDR3 DNA: TGTGCCAGCAGCTTAGATGGGGGACGGCCGGGGAATGAGCAGTTCTTC; CDR3 protein: CASSLDGGRPGNEQFF
J gene: TRBJ1-5; clone size: few; D gene: NA; V gene: TRBV19; CDR3 DNA: TGTGCCAGTAGTCGTGGGTCAGGGTGGTTTCAGCCCCAGCATTTT; CDR3 protein: CASSRGSGWFQPQHF
J gene: TRBJ2-5; clone size: NA; D gene: NA; V gene: TRBV4-1; CDR3 DNA: TGCGCCAGCAGTCCCCTAATAAGCGGGTTAGGCGAGACCCAGTACTTC; CDR3 protein: CASSPLISGLGETQYF
J gene: TRBJ1-2; clone size: NA; D gene: NA; V gene: TRBV2; CDR3 DNA: TGTGCCAGCAGGAGGGACGGCGGCTACACCTTC; CDR3 protein: CASRRDGGYTF
J gene: TRBJ1-1; clone size: NA; D gene: NA; V gene: TRBV28; CDR3 DNA: TGTGCCAGCAGACTGGCCACTGAAGCTTTCTTT; CDR3 protein: CASRLATEAFF
J gene: TRBJ2-5; clone size: NA; D gene: TRBD2; V gene: TRBV2; CDR3 DNA: TGTGCCAGCAGTGGCGGGAGCGGGATCGAGACCCAGTACTTC; CDR3 protein: CASSGGSGIETQYF
J gene: TRBJ1-5; clone size: few; D gene: NA; V gene: TRBV3-1/TRBV3-2; CDR3 DNA: TGTGCCAGCAGCCAAGCAGACGTCAGCCCCCAGCATTTT; CDR3 protein: CASSQADVSPQHF
J gene: TRBJ1-1; clone size: NA; D gene: NA; V gene: TRBV7-2; CDR3 DNA: TGTGCCAGCAGCTTAGCGCAGGGCGGCACTGAAGCTTTCTTT; CDR3 protein: CASSLAQGGTEAFF
J gene: TRBJ2-2; clone size: NA; D gene: NA; V gene: TRBV24-1; CDR3 DNA: TGTGCCACCAGTGGGCTACCGAACACCGGGGAGCTGTTTTTT; CDR3 protein: CATSGLPNTGELFF
J gene: TRBJ2-3; clone size: NA; D gene: NA; V gene: TRBV19; CDR3 DNA: TGTGCCAGTAGTATCCAGGGGGGAGGCCCAGATACGCAGTATTTT; CDR3 protein: CASSIQGGGPDTQYF
J gene: TRBJ2-2; clone size: NA; D gene: NA; V gene: TRBV6-2/TRBV6-3; CDR3 DNA: TGTGCCAGCAGTTTCCAGAACACCGGGGAGCTGTTTTTT; CDR3 protein: CASSFQNTGELFF
J gene: TRBJ2-2; clone size: few; D gene: NA; V gene: TRBV5-8; CDR3 DNA: TGTGCCAGCAGCTTGGTAGGGAGGAACACCGGGGAGCTGTTTTTT; CDR3 protein: CASSLVGRNTGELFF
J gene: TRBJ2-3; clone size: NA; D gene: NA; V gene: TRBV18; CDR3 DNA: TGTGCCAGCTCACCAACGGGGAGCACAGATACGCAGTATTTT; CDR3 protein: CASSPTGSTDTQYF
J gene: TRBJ2-5; clone size: NA; D gene: NA; V gene: TRBV6-5; CDR3 DNA: TGTGCCAGCAAACCGGGACACCGAGGGGAGACCCAGTACTTC; CDR3 protein: CASKPGHRGETQYF
J gene: TRBJ2-7; clone size: once; D gene: NA; V gene: TRBV6-2/TRBV6-3; CDR3 DNA: TGTGCCAGCAGTTACGCCCAGGGACTTCGCTACGAGCAGTACTTC; CDR3 protein: CASSYAQGLRYEQYF
J gene: TRBJ2-5; clone size: NA; D gene: TRBD2; V gene: TRBV7-6; CDR3 DNA: TGTGCCAGCACCCCAACCAGCGGGAGAGGGGAGACCCAGTACTTC; CDR3 protein: CASTPTSGRGETQYF
J gene: TRBJ2-1; clone size: few; D gene: NA; V gene: TRBV5-4; CDR3 DNA: TGTGCCAGCAGCTTGGTTTCGGATTCTGAGCAGTTCTTC; CDR3 protein: CASSLVSDSEQFF
J gene: TRBJ1-1; clone size: NA; D gene: NA; V gene: TRBV25-1; CDR3 DNA: TGTGCCAGCAGTGAAGGGCCCTACACTGAAGCTTTCTTT; CDR3 protein: CASSEGPYTEAFF
J gene: TRBJ2-5; clone size: NA; D gene: TRBD1; V gene: TRBV4-2; CDR3 DNA: TGTGCCAGCAGCCAAGAGCGACAGGGGCAAGAGACCCAGTACTTC; CDR3 protein: CASSQERQGQETQYF
J gene: TRBJ1-5; clone size: NA; D gene: TRBD1; V gene: TRBV19; CDR3 DNA: TGTGCCAGTAGTATAGGGGACAGGGATCAGCCCCAGCATTTT; CDR3 protein: CASSIGDRDQPQHF
J gene: TRBJ2-7; clone size: NA; D gene: NA; V gene: TRBV10-3; CDR3 DNA: TGTGCCATCAGTGAGCAGGGTCAGCACGAGCAGTACTTC; CDR3 protein: CAISEQGQHEQYF
J gene: TRBJ2-3; clone size: NA; D gene: TRBD2; V gene: TRBV11-2; CDR3 DNA: TGTGCCAGCAGCGCCCGGGAGGGCAGGGGCACAGATACGCAGTATTTT; CDR3 protein: CASSAREGRGTDTQYF
J gene: TRBJ2-1; clone size: NA; D gene: TRBD2; V gene: TRBV29-1; CDR3 DNA: TGCAGCGGCGGACTAGCCAGTATTTCCTACAATGAGCAGTTCTTC; CDR3 protein: CSGGLASISYNEQFF
J gene: TRBJ2-7; clone size: NA; D gene: TRBD2; V gene: TRBV18; CDR3 DNA: TGTGCCAGCTCTCGGGCCGGGACTAGCGTTTCCTACGAGCAGTACTTC; CDR3 protein: CASSRAGTSVSYEQYF
J gene: TRBJ2-5; clone size: NA; D gene: TRBD2; V gene: TRBV3-1/TRBV3-2; CDR3 DNA: TGTGCCAGCAGCCCAAGCGGGAGGCGCGGAGAGACCCAGTACTTC; CDR3 protein: CASSPSGRRGETQYF
J gene: TRBJ1-4; clone size: NA; D gene: TRBD1; V gene: TRBV18; CDR3 DNA: TGTGCCAGCTCACGGGACAGGGGGCCTAATGAAAAACTGTTTTTT; CDR3 protein: CASSRDRGPNEKLFF
J gene: TRBJ2-3; clone size: once; D gene: NA; V gene: TRBV3-1/TRBV3-2; CDR3 DNA: TGTGCCAGCAGCCAAGATTACCCTGGAGGGGGTATTGTAGATACGCAGTATTTT; CDR3 protein: CASSQDYPGGGIVDTQYF
J gene: TRBJ1-2; clone size: few; D gene: TRBD1; V gene: TRBV6-6; CDR3 DNA: TGTGCCAGCAGTTTTTTAGAAGGGGGCGACTATGGCTACACCTTC; CDR3 protein: CASSFLEGGDYGYTF
J gene: TRBJ2-3; clone size: NA; D gene: NA; V gene: TRBV11-2; CDR3 DNA: TGTGCCAGCCCGAGGGACGGCGGCCGGGGGCAGTATTTT; CDR3 protein: CASPRDGGRGQYF
J gene: TRBJ1-4; clone size: once; D gene: TRBD1; V gene: TRBV19; CDR3 DNA: TGTGCCAGTAGAGCCGCGACAGGGGGCAATGAAAAACTGTTTTTT; CDR3 protein: CASRAATGGNEKLFF
J gene: TRBJ2-1; clone size: NA; D gene: TRBD2; V gene: TRBV27; CDR3 DNA: TGTGCCAGCAGCCTCGGGAGCGGGAGCTACAATGAGCAGTTCTTC; CDR3 protein: CASSLGSGSYNEQFF